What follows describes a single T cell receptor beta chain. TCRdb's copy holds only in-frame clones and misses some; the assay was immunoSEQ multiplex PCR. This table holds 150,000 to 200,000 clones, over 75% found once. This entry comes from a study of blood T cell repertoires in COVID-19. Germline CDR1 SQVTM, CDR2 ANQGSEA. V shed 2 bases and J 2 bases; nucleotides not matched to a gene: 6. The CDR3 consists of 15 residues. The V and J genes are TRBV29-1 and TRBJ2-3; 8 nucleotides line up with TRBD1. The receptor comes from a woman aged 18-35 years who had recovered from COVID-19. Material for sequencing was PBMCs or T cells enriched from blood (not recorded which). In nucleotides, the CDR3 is TGCAGCGTTGAACTCCGGGACAGGTCCACAGATACGCAGTATTTT. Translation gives CSVELRDRSTDTQYF.